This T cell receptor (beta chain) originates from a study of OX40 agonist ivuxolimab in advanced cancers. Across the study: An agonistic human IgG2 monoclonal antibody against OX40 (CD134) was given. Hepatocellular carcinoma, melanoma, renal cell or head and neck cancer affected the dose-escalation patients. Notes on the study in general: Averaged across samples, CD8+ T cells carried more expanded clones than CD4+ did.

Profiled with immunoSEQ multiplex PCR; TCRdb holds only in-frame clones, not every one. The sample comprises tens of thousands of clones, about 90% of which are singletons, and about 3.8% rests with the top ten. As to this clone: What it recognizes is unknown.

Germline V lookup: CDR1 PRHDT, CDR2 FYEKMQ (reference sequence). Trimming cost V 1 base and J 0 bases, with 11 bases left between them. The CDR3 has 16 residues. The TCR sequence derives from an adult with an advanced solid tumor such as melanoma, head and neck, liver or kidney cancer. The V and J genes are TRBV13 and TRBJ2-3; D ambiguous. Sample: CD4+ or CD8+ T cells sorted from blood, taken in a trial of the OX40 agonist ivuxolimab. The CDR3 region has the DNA TGTGCCAGCAGCTTAGTCGGTGTCGGAAGCACAGATACGCAGTATTTT. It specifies CASSLVGVGSTDTQYF.